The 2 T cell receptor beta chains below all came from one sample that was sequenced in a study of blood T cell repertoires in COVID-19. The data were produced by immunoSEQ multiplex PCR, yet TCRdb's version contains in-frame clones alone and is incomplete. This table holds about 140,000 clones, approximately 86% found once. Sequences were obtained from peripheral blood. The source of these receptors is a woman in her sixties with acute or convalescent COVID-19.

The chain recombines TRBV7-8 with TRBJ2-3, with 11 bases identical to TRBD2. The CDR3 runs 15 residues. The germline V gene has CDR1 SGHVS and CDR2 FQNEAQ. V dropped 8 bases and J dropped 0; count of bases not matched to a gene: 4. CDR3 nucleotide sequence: TGTGCCAGCTCAACTAGCGGGGGAAGCACAGATACGCAGTATTTT. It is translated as CASSTSGGSTDTQYF.

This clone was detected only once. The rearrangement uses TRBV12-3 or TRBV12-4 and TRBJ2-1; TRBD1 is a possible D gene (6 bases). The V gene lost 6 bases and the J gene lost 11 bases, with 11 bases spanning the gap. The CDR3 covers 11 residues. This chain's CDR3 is CASRSGVKQFF. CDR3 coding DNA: TGTGCCAGCAGGTCAGGGGTTAAGCAGTTCTTC.